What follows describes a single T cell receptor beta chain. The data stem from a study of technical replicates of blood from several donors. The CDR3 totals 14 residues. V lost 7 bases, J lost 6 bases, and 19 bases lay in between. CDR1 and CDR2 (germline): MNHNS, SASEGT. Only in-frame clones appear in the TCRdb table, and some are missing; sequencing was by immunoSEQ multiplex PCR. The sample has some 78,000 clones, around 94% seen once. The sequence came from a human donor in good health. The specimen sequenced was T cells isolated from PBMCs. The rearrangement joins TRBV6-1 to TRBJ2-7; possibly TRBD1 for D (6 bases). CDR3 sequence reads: CASTPGQGHGEQYF. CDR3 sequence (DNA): TGTGCCAGCACCCCGGGCCAGGGACACGGCGAGCAGTACTTC.